The 4 T cell receptor beta chains reported below all come from one sample, sequenced in a study of blood T cell repertoires in COVID-19. Assay: immunoSEQ multiplex PCR; the TCRdb copy retains only in-frame clones and omits some. The sample gives 200,000 to 250,000 clones, just over 90% of which show up once; 1.5% to 2% is in the top ten. The sequenced sample was PBMCs or T cells enriched from blood (not recorded which). The receptors here all came from a woman aged 18-35 years who had recovered from COVID-19.

The chain is built from TRBV24-1 and TRBJ2-6, with D possibly TRBD1 on 6 matching bases. Germline assignment: CDR1 KGHDR and CDR2 SFDVKD. Trimming took off 9 bases at V and 3 bases at J, with 11 bases between the two ends. The CDR3 sequence is 14 residues long. This CDR3 is CATAGAGGANVLTF. The CDR3 bases are TGTGCCACCGCAGGGGCAGGTGGGGCCAACGTCCTGACTTTC.

The chain combines TRBV7-3 with TRBJ1-2; 7 bases are shared with TRBD1. Germline CDR1 and CDR2: SGHTA and FQGTGA. V was clipped by 5 bases and J by 4 bases; unmatched bases: 10. CDR3 length equals 15 residues. The DNA of the CDR3 is TGTGCCAGCAGCCCCGGACAGGCATTCCCCTATGGCTACACCTTC. Protein: CASSPGQAFPYGYTF.

The chain couples TRBV5-6 to TRBJ2-7, with 9 bases fitting TRBD1. Trimming at V came to 1 base and at J to 5 bases, leaving 7 bases not matched to a gene. Germline CDR1 reads SGHDT; CDR2 reads YYEEEE. The CDR3 runs to 15 residues. CDR3 amino acids: CASSLPGTGSDEQYF. CDR3 DNA sequence: TGTGCCAGCAGCTTGCCCGGGACAGGGTCGGACGAGCAGTACTTC.

The chain has TRBV5-1 and TRBJ1-1; unclear D gene. The V end lost 5 bases, the J end lost 0 bases, and 14 bases lay between the germline ends. In germline, CDR1 is SGHRS, CDR2 YFSETQ. The CDR3 covers 15 residues. The CDR3 loop reads CASRKREAVNTEAFF. The DNA of the CDR3 is TGCGCCAGCAGGAAGAGAGAGGCCGTGAACACTGAAGCTTTCTTT. The variable domain in full, completed from reference TRBV5-1 and TRBJ1-1, reads KAGVTQTPRYLIKTRGQQVTLSCSPISGHRSVSWYQQTPGQGLQFLFEYFSETQRNKGNFPGRFSGRQFSNSRSEMNVSTLELGDSALYLCASRKREAVNTEAFFGQGTRLTVV.